This T cell receptor (beta chain) was profiled in a study of blood T cell repertoires in COVID-19. Generated by immunoSEQ multiplex PCR, the TCRdb table keeps only in-frame clones and is missing some. This sample carries 300,000 to 400,000 clones, 83% of them seen once, and the ten largest clones take 3%. CDR1 and CDR2 (germline): MDHEN, SYDVKM. The ends lost 5 bases at V and 5 bases at J; junction bases unmatched: 3. There are 14 residues in the CDR3. The material sequenced was peripheral blood. The V gene is TRBV28, the J gene TRBJ2-3; 11 bases match TRBD2. This sequence originates from a man between 25 and 39 years old with active or convalescent COVID-19. CDR3 sequence reads: CASSLSGRVDTQYF. CDR3 DNA: TGTGCCAGCAGTCTTAGCGGGAGGGTAGATACGCAGTATTTT.